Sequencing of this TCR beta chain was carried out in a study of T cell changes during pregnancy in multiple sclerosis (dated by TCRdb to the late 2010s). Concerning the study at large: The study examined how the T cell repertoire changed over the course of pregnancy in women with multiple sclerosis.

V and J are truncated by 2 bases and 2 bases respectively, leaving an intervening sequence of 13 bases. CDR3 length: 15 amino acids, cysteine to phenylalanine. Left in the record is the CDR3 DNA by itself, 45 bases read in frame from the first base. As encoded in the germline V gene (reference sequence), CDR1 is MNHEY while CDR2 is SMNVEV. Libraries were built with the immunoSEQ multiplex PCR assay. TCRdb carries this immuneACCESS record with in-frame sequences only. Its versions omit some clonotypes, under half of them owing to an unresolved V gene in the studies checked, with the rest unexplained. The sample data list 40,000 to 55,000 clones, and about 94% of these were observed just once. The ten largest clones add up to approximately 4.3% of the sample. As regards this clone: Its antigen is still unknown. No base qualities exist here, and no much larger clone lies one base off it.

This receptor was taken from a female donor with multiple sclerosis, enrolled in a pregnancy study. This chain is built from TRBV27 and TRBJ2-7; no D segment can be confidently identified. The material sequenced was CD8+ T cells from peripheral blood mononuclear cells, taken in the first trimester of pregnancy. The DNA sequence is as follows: TGTGCCAGCAGTTTAGGTGGGCGCCGAGCCTACGAGCAGTACTTC. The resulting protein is CASSLGGRRAYEQYF.